This T cell receptor beta chain was profiled in a study of shared clonotypes between healthy human individuals. Sequenced by immunoSEQ multiplex PCR; TCRdb stores in-frame clones only, minus some. The profile shows hundreds of thousands of clones, 90% to 95% of them singletons. CD45RO-negative CD8 cells positively selected for CCR7 made up the naive population, which excluded terminally differentiated effector memory CD45RA+ cells. The sequencing sample was made of naive CD8+ T cells sorted from blood. This TCR derives from a man aged 25-40 years in good health.

The CDR3 region has the DNA TGTGCCAGCAGCTTAGCGCCGCCGGCGAGCGGGAGCGGCGAGCAGTACTTC. Its translation: CASSLAPPASGSGEQYF. The V call is TRBV7-2, the J call TRBJ2-7, with 8 bases that match TRBD2. The CDR3 totals 17 residues. Germline values: CDR1 SGHTA, CDR2 FQGNSA. Losses at the gene ends were 0 bases for V and 6 bases for J; bases not matched to a gene: 13.